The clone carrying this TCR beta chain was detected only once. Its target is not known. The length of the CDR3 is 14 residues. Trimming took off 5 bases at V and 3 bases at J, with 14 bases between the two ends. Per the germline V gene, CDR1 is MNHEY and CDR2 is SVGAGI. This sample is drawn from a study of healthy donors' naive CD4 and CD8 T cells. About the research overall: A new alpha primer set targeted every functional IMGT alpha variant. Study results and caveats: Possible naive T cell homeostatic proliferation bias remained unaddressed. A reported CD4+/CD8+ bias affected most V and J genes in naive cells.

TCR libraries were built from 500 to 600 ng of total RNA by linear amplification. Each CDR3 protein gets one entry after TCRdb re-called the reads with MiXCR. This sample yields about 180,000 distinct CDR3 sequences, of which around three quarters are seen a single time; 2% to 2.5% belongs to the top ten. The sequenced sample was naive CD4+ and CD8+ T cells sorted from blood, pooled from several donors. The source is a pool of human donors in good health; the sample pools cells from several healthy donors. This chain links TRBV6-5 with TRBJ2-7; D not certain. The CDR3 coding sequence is TGTGCCAGCAGTCCTCCAGCGAGCCTCTACGAGCAGTACTTC. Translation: CASSPPASLYEQYF.